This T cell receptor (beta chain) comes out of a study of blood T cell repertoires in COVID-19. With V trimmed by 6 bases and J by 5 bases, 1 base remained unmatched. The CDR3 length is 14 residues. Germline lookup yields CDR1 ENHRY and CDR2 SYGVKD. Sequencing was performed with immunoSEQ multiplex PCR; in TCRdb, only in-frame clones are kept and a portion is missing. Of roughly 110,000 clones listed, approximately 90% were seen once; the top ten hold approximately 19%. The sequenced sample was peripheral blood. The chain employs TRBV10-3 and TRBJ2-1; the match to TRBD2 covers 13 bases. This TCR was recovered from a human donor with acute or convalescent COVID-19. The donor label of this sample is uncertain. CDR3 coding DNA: TGTGCCATCAGCGGACTAGCGGGGGACAATGAGCAGTTCTTC. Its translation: CAISGLAGDNEQFF.